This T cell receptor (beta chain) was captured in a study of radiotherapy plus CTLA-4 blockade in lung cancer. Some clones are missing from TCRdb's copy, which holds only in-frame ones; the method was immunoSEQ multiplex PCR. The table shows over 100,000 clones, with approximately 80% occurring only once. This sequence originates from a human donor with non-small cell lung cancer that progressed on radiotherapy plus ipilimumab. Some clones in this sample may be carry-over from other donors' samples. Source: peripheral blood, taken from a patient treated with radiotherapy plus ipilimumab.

CDR3 bases: TGTGCCAGCAGTTTTTCAGGGTTCAGCAATCAGCCCCAGCATTTT. Translating it yields CASSFSGFSNQPQHF. The gene calls are TRBV6-1 and TRBJ1-5, with D possibly being TRBD1 (5 bases). The germline V gene has CDR1 MNHNS and CDR2 SASEGT. The CDR3 is 15 amino acids. The V end was cut by 5 bases, the J end by 1 base, with 12 bases between.